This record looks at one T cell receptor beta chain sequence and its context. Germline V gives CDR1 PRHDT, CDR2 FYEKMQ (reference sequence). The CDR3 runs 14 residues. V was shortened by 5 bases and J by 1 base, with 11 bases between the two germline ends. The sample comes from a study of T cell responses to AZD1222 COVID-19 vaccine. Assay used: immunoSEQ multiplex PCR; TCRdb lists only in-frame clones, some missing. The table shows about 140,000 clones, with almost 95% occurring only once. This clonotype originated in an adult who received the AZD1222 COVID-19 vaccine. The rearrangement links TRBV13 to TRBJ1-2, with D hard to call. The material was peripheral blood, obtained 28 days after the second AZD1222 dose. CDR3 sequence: CASSNRRGNYGYTF. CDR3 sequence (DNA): TGTGCCAGCAGCAACCGTCGGGGTAACTATGGCTACACCTTC.